The sequence of this T cell receptor beta chain was determined in a study of Ad26.COV2.S vaccination and SARS-CoV-2 variants. Some clones are missing from TCRdb's copy, which holds only in-frame ones; the method was immunoSEQ multiplex PCR. The sample records about 440,000 clones, 90% being singletons. V lost 1 base and J lost 9, with 24 bases in between. CDR1 and CDR2 (germline): LGHDT, YNNKEL (reference sequence). The CDR3 sequence is 17 residues long. Sample treatment: roughly 20 received Ad26.COV2.S at low or high dose, single or two shots; roughly five received placebo; per-sample allocation not given. It was on day 63 after the first vaccine or placebo injection that samples were taken.

The sequence derives from a person aged 18-60 years who received the Ad26.COV2.S COVID-19 vaccine or a placebo. The specimen was peripheral blood, collected in a trial of Ad26.COV2.S vaccine versus placebo. The chain couples TRBV3-1 (or the pseudogene TRBV3-2) to TRBJ2-5; D gene ambiguous. The CDR3 is CASSQAQRAAFYPAQYF. In DNA form, the CDR3 reads TGTGCCAGCAGCCAAGCTCAACGCGCGGCATTTTATCCGGCCCAGTACTTC.